This TCR beta chain originates from a study of Ad26.COV2.S vaccination and SARS-CoV-2 variants. Study results and caveats: Using TCR breadth and depth analyses may have led to underestimated total T cell responses. Vaccinees and placebo recipients showed similar non-spike TCR breadth. CD8+ and CD4+ T cells specific for spike reportedly responded with substantial breadth after vaccination. Compared with placebo recipients, vaccine recipients had higher spike-specific TCR breadth.

Regarding this clone: Its target is unknown.

Sequencing was performed with immunoSEQ multiplex PCR; in TCRdb, only in-frame clones are kept and a portion is missing. The table lists about 350,000 clones, about 90% of them singletons. This CDR3 contains 14 residues. Germline V gene lookup returns CDR1 SGHVS and CDR2 FQNEAQ. With 0 bases removed from V and 2 bases from J, the gap between germline ends came to 7 bases. This chain joins TRBV7-8 and TRBJ1-2; D remains unclear. The sequence came from a human donor who had recovered from COVID-19. Here the sequenced sample was peripheral blood, taken after recovery from COVID-19. The CDR3 spells CASSLATENYGYTF. The CDR3 DNA reads TGTGCCAGCAGCTTAGCGACTGAAAACTATGGCTACACCTTC.